This T cell receptor (beta chain) was sequenced in a study of T cells in Graves' hyperthyroidism and ophthalmopathy. As regards this clonotype: Its antigen is unidentified.

This CDR3 contains 16 residues. V was clipped by 3 bases and J by 7 bases; unmatched bases: 9. Germline V gene data show CDR1 as LGHNA and CDR2 as YNFKEQ. Researchers took RNA transcripts and amplified the TCR beta CDR3 regions from them. Researchers ran a first-round RT-PCR on the TCR CDR3 using the HTBI primer set. TCRdb used MiXCR to reprocess the multiplex PCR reads, holding one entry per CDR3 protein. This table has 110,000 to 150,000 distinct CDR3 sequences, 22% appearing once. Used for diagnoses were clinical symptoms, serum thyroxine and TRAb, thyroid ultrasound and orbital computed tomography. PBMCs were derived from 7.5 to 10 ml fresh peripheral blood. Study-level findings and limits: Peripheral blood also featured most of the thyroid clonotypes expanded above 0.001. Using 13 V-J features, a model discriminated ophthalmopathy from stable hyperthyroidism.

This receptor was taken from a woman aged 45-65 years with Graves' hyperthyroidism that later progressed to Graves' ophthalmopathy. Sequenced material: blood. The chain links TRBV4-2 to TRBJ1-1, with TRBD1 identical over 12 bases. The chain's CDR3 is CASSHGGQGAMDEAFF. The CDR3 nucleotides are TGTGCCAGCAGCCACGGGGGACAGGGGGCGATGGATGAAGCTTTCTTT.